The 2 T cell receptor beta chains listed next were all sequenced from one sample in a study of early T cells in non-severe SARS-CoV-2 infection. From the 5' RACE reads, TCRdb called clonotypes with MiXCR, one entry per CDR3 protein. The table records 51,000 or so distinct CDR3 sequences, 8% to 13% of them present only once. The sequenced material came from whole blood. The source of these receptors is an adult who was a healthcare worker with PCR-confirmed SARS-CoV-2 infection or an uninfected control (not recorded which).

This clonotype was observed a few times. The chain has TRBV18 and TRBJ2-1; the D gene is possibly TRBD2 (5 bases). CDR1 and CDR2 from the germline V gene are KGHSH and LQKENI. The V gene lost 2 bases and the J gene lost 12 bases, with 11 bases spanning the gap. This CDR3 contains 12 residues. CDR3 nucleotides: TGTGCCAGCTCACCAGCGGGCCGGGGGCAGTTCTTC. As protein: CASSPAGRGQFF.

This clonotype came up many times. The chain carries TRBV5-1 and TRBJ1-5; 9 nucleotides agree with TRBD1. The junction had 11 bases not matched to a gene; V was cut back by 4 bases and J by 0 bases. CDR1 is SGHRS, CDR2 YFSETQ, per germline. The CDR3 extends over 18 amino acids. CDR3 in DNA: TGCGCCAGCAGCCCGAGAGGGACAGGGCGCTATAGCAATCAGCCCCAGCATTTT. Protein sequence: CASSPRGTGRYSNQPQHF. Full variable domain (remainder filled in from reference TRBV5-1 and TRBJ1-5): KAGVTQTPRYLIKTRGQQVTLSCSPISGHRSVSWYQQTPGQGLQFLFEYFSETQRNKGNFPGRFSGRQFSNSRSEMNVSTLELGDSALYLCASSPRGTGRYSNQPQHFGDGTRLSIL.